These T cell receptor beta chains were read from a single sample in a study of blood T cell repertoires in COVID-19. The assay was immunoSEQ multiplex PCR, and TCRdb's table has in-frame clones only and misses some. The table has some 460,000 clones, about nine tenths seen once. What was sequenced was PBMCs or T cells enriched from blood (not recorded which). Receptor source: a woman under 30 who had recovered from COVID-19. Each CDR3 is given with its conserved first and last residue. The D gene is left open where the match is weak. For some rows the clone size is stated as once, few or many, or as a class when expanded; others skip it.

j_call: TRBJ1-3
clone_size: -
v_call: TRBV11-2
d_call: -
cdr3_aa: CASSLGTGSSGNTIYF
cdr3_nt: TGTGCCAGCAGCCTAGGGACTGGCTCCTCTGGAAACACCATATATTTT

j_call: TRBJ2-7
clone_size: -
v_call: TRBV7-6
d_call: TRBD1
cdr3_aa: CASSLGNGQGTYEQYF
cdr3_nt: TGTGCCAGCAGCTTGGGGAATGGACAGGGAACCTACGAGCAGTACTTC

j_call: TRBJ2-7
clone_size: -
v_call: TRBV10-3
d_call: -
cdr3_aa: CAISESAGELSEQYF
cdr3_nt: TGTGCCATCAGTGAGTCTGCAGGGGAACTGAGCGAGCAGTACTTC

j_call: TRBJ2-3
clone_size: few
v_call: TRBV29-1
d_call: TRBD2
cdr3_aa: CSVVPGGQDTQYF
cdr3_nt: TGCAGCGTTGTCCCGGGGGGGCAAGATACGCAGTATTTT

j_call: TRBJ2-1
clone_size: -
v_call: TRBV10-3
d_call: -
cdr3_aa: CAISEYRPSAGNEQFF
cdr3_nt: TGTGCCATCAGTGAGTATCGTCCTAGCGCGGGGAATGAGCAGTTCTTC

j_call: TRBJ2-3
clone_size: -
v_call: TRBV7-2
d_call: TRBD2
cdr3_aa: CASSDRLATSTDTQYF
cdr3_nt: TGTGCCAGCAGCGACCGACTAGCCACTAGCACAGATACGCAGTATTTT

j_call: TRBJ2-1
clone_size: -
v_call: TRBV11-2
d_call: -
cdr3_aa: CASSLGTLGGEQFF
cdr3_nt: TGTGCCAGCAGCTTGGGGACTCTCGGCGGGGAGCAGTTCTTC

j_call: TRBJ1-5
clone_size: -
v_call: TRBV3-1/TRBV3-2
d_call: -
cdr3_aa: CASSQGGYSNQPQHF
cdr3_nt: TGTGCCAGCAGCCAAGGAGGTTATAGCAATCAGCCCCAGCATTTT

j_call: TRBJ2-6
clone_size: -
v_call: TRBV28
d_call: TRBD2
cdr3_aa: CARGVGRGTGANVLTF
cdr3_nt: TGTGCCCGGGGGGTGGGCCGGGGGACTGGGGCCAACGTCCTGACTTTC

j_call: TRBJ1-1
clone_size: -
v_call: TRBV12-3/TRBV12-4
d_call: -
cdr3_aa: CASTSGMAAFF
cdr3_nt: TGTGCCAGCACCTCAGGGATGGCGGCTTTCTTT

j_call: TRBJ1-5
clone_size: -
v_call: TRBV2
d_call: TRBD1
cdr3_aa: CASSAKGGGNQPQHF
cdr3_nt: TGTGCCAGCAGTGCTAAAGGGGGCGGCAATCAGCCCCAGCATTTT

j_call: TRBJ2-6
clone_size: once
v_call: TRBV29-1
d_call: TRBD1
cdr3_aa: CSVTGDGANVLTF
cdr3_nt: TGCAGCGTGACAGGGGATGGGGCCAACGTCCTGACTTTC

j_call: TRBJ2-7
clone_size: -
v_call: TRBV6-5
d_call: -
cdr3_aa: CASSYYSTGGYEQYF
cdr3_nt: TGTGCCAGCAGTTACTATTCGACTGGTGGGTACGAGCAGTACTTC

j_call: TRBJ2-1
clone_size: -
v_call: TRBV2
d_call: TRBD2
cdr3_aa: CASSFLAGGPYEQFF
cdr3_nt: TGTGCCAGCAGTTTCTTAGCGGGGGGACCTTATGAGCAGTTCTTC

j_call: TRBJ1-2
clone_size: -
v_call: TRBV5-1
d_call: TRBD1
cdr3_aa: CASSQDRTPYGYTF
cdr3_nt: TGCGCCAGCAGCCAGGACAGGACGCCCTATGGCTACACCTTC

j_call: TRBJ1-5
clone_size: -
v_call: TRBV10-3
d_call: -
cdr3_aa: CAISAGGFSNQPQHF
cdr3_nt: TGTGCCATCAGTGCCGGGGGGTTTAGCAATCAGCCCCAGCATTTT

j_call: TRBJ1-1
clone_size: -
v_call: TRBV12-5
d_call: TRBD1
cdr3_aa: CASGLRLWDRETKFEAFF
cdr3_nt: TGTGCTAGTGGTTTGCGACTATGGGACAGGGAAACGAAATTTGAAGCTTTCTTT

j_call: TRBJ1-2
clone_size: -
v_call: TRBV2
d_call: -
cdr3_aa: CASLNGGYTF
cdr3_nt: TGTGCCAGCCTCAACGGTGGCTACACCTTC

j_call: TRBJ2-2
clone_size: -
v_call: TRBV7-2
d_call: -
cdr3_aa: CASSLDPQGLYTGELFF
cdr3_nt: TGTGCCAGCAGCTTAGATCCCCAGGGGCTTTACACCGGGGAGCTGTTTTTT

j_call: TRBJ1-1
clone_size: -
v_call: TRBV27
d_call: -
cdr3_aa: CASVERTEAFF
cdr3_nt: TGTGCCAGCGTTGAGAGGACTGAAGCTTTCTTT

j_call: TRBJ1-3
clone_size: few
v_call: TRBV12-3/TRBV12-4
d_call: -
cdr3_aa: CASSLQGNTIYF
cdr3_nt: TGTGCCAGCAGTCTCCAGGGAAACACCATATATTTT

j_call: TRBJ2-7
clone_size: -
v_call: TRBV2
d_call: -
cdr3_aa: CASSLSGVREQYF
cdr3_nt: TGTGCCAGCAGTCTTTCAGGGGTGAGGGAGCAGTACTTC

j_call: TRBJ2-5
clone_size: -
v_call: TRBV5-4
d_call: -
cdr3_aa: CASRDGASQETQYF
cdr3_nt: TGTGCCAGCAGAGATGGGGCGAGTCAAGAGACCCAGTACTTC